The 18 T cell receptor beta chains below all came from one sample that was sequenced in a study of post-analysis software for immune sequencing data. General observations from the study: There were about five TRBV segments more frequent in patients than controls, and TRBV5-6, TRBV5-1 and TRBV20-1 were among them.

These receptors are not linked to any known antigen. Every TCR beta cDNA library bore unique molecular identifiers. TCRdb redid the calling of the PCR reads with MiXCR, one entry per CDR3 protein. The sample lists hundreds of thousands of distinct CDR3 sequences; roughly 30% were seen once. The sample was blood. The receptors come from a girl aged 5-17 years with multiple sclerosis.

The chain joins TRBV27 to TRBJ2-3; D is possibly TRBD2 (5 bases). Germline loops: CDR1 MNHEY, CDR2 SMNVEV (reference sequence). Deletions cut 1 base from V and 1 base from J, with 12 bases between. The CDR3 covers 16 residues. CDR3 coding DNA: TGTGCCAGCAGTTTATTCCAGCGGAGCGGCACAGATACGCAGTATTTT. It yields the protein CASSLFQRSGTDTQYF.

The rearrangement joins TRBV12-3 or TRBV12-4 to TRBJ1-2, with 7 bases matching TRBD1. The junction had 5 bases not matched to a gene; V was cut back by 3 bases and J by 1 base. The CDR3 runs to 15 residues. The CDR3 reads CASSFSGTVNYGYTF. CDR3 nucleotide sequence: TGTGCCAGCAGTTTCTCCGGGACAGTTAACTATGGCTACACCTTC.

As concerns this clonotype: This may come from a read error, since a much larger clone is one base off. This chain connects TRBV4-3 to TRBJ2-5; 7 positions match TRBD1. CDR1 is LGHNA, CDR2 YSLEER, per germline. The CDR3 loop spans 15 amino acids. CDR3 loop: CANSQDGVRGETQYF. The DNA for the CDR3 is TGCGCCAACAGCCAAGATGGCGTCAGGGGGGAGACCCAGTACTTC.

The chain employs TRBV20-1 and TRBJ2-1; no clear D. CDR1 is DFQATT and CDR2 is SNEGSKA in the germline V gene (reference sequence). This CDR3 region has 12 residues. V was pared by 2 bases and J by 13 bases, with 15 bases between. The CDR3 DNA reads as TGCAGTGCTAGACCGCAGGCGGAGACCCAGTTCTTC. It specifies CSARPQAETQFF.

The rearrangement links TRBV15 to TRBJ1-4; 7 nucleotides match TRBD1. V dropped 8 bases and J dropped 3; count of bases not matched to a gene: 3. CDR3 length: 13 residues. The germline CDR1 and CDR2 sequences are LNHNV and YYDKDF (reference sequence). CDR3 nucleotide sequence: TGTGCCACCTCGGGACAGTCTAATGAAAAACTGTTTTTT. This gives the protein CATSGQSNEKLFF.

This clonotype was detected a few times. V is TRBV20-1 and J is TRBJ1-5; 8 bases fit TRBD1. Germline values: CDR1 DFQATT, CDR2 SNEGSKA (reference sequence). J was trimmed by 7 bases and V by 5 bases; bases with no gene match: 16. The CDR3 length is 16 residues. The CDR3 spells CSAADRGPLPGQPQHF. The CDR3 nucleotides are TGCAGTGCTGCTGACAGGGGACCTCTGCCAGGGCAGCCCCAGCATTTT.

This clonotype has more than one count but fewer than ten. V and J are TRBV5-1 and TRBJ2-1, with TRBD2 matching 8 bases. The CDR3 extends over 16 amino acids. After removal of 4 bases from V and 9 bases from J, the junction contained 15 bases not matched to a gene. Germline V gene lookup returns CDR1 SGHRS and CDR2 YFSETQ. In nucleotides, the CDR3 is TGCGCCAGCAGCCCGTTAACTAGCGGCCCCCGGGGTGAGCAGTTCTTC. It translates to CASSPLTSGPRGEQFF.

This CDR3 reads CSAAQPGGETQYF. Here the CDR3 DNA reads TGCAGTGCCGCCCAGCCGGGAGGAGAGACCCAGTACTTC. This chain links TRBV20-1 with TRBJ2-5; 7 positions match TRBD2. This CDR3 comprises 13 residues. Per germline, CDR1 DFQATT and CDR2 SNEGSKA (reference sequence). V shed 6 bases and J 4 bases; nucleotides not matched to a gene: 8.

This chain joins TRBV28 and TRBJ1-2; D call uncertain. This CDR3 region has 15 residues. Germline lookup yields CDR1 MDHEN and CDR2 SYDVKM. The V end was cut by 7 bases, the J end by 4 bases, with 19 bases between. The CDR3 DNA sequence: TGTGCCAGCATTTCGCCGGCCCGAGACGGCTATGGCTACACCTTC. It codes for CASISPARDGYGYTF.

In this sample, this clonotype turned up a few times. The chain links TRBV5-1 to TRBJ1-6; tentatively, D is TRBD1 (5 bases). The CDR3 totals 15 residues. Germline-derived CDR1 and CDR2 are SGHRS and YFSETQ. The V gene lost 2 bases and the J gene lost 5 bases, with 11 bases spanning the gap. CDR3 in amino acids: CASSLQDSDNSPLHF. The CDR3 nucleotides are TGCGCCAGCAGCTTACAAGACAGCGATAATTCACCCCTCCACTTT.

V and J are TRBV6-2 or TRBV6-3 and TRBJ2-5, with 12 bases lining up with TRBD2. CDR1 and CDR2 (germline): MNHEY, SVGEGT. This CDR3 region has 14 residues. The J segment lost 11 bases and the V segment lost 6 bases, leaving 10 bases of the junction unmatched. CDR3: CASRLTSGSLEQYF. CDR3 sequence (DNA): TGTGCCAGCAGGCTGACTAGCGGGAGCTTGGAGCAGTACTTC.

The rearrangement uses TRBV7-2 and TRBJ1-5, with unresolved D. Looked up from germline, CDR1 is SGHTA and CDR2 is FQGNSA. The CDR3 runs 15 residues. V was clipped by 5 bases and J by 1 base, with 12 bases between them. The CDR3 here is CASSDSRTSNQPQHF. As DNA, the CDR3 is TGTGCCAGCAGCGATAGCCGAACAAGCAATCAGCCCCAGCATTTT.

V gene TRBV5-1 combines with J gene TRBJ2-4, with 11 bases lining up with TRBD1. V shed 4 bases, J shed 1 base, and the junction held 4 bases outside the gene matches. The germline V gene encodes CDR1 SGHRS and CDR2 YFSETQ. The CDR3 spans 16 residues. The CDR3 DNA is TGCGCCAGCAGCGCAGGACAGGGGGCGGCCAAAAACATTCAGTACTTC. The encoded protein is CASSAGQGAAKNIQYF. Supplemented by reference TRBV5-1 and TRBJ2-4, the full variable domain reads KAGVTQTPRYLIKTRGQQVTLSCSPISGHRSVSWYQQTPGQGLQFLFEYFSETQRNKGNFPGRFSGRQFSNSRSEMNVSTLELGDSALYLCASSAGQGAAKNIQYFGAGTRLSVL.

This clonotype turned up a few times. This CDR3 reads CASSYVPRARLGYGYTF. In DNA, the CDR3 is TGTGCCAGCAGTTACGTCCCACGGGCCAGGCTAGGCTATGGCTACACCTTC. The chain has TRBV6-6 and TRBJ1-2, with D hard to call. Germline CDR1 MNHNY, CDR2 SVGAGI (reference sequence). The CDR3 spans 17 residues. V dropped 2 bases and J dropped 4 bases, with 20 bases sitting between them.

This chain uses TRBV4-3 with TRBJ2-7, with unresolved D. The CDR3 extends over 16 amino acids. Per the germline V gene, CDR1 is LGHNA and CDR2 is YSLEER. V dropped 0 bases and J dropped 0 bases, with 12 bases sitting between them. The CDR3 region has the DNA TGCGCCAGCAGCCAAGATATGTTGTACAGCTCCTACGAGCAGTACTTC. Protein: CASSQDMLYSSYEQYF.

The sample holds many counts of this clonotype. The genes are TRBV29-1 and TRBJ2-1; D uncertain. Trimming stripped 1 base from V and 10 bases from J, with 8 bases between. This CDR3 has 11 amino acids. From germline, CDR1 is SQVTM and CDR2 ANQGSEA. The CDR3 coding sequence is TGCAGCGTTGAAGGTGGGTGGGAGCAGTTCTTC. It yields the protein CSVEGGWEQFF.

The chain is built from TRBV5-4 and TRBJ2-1; 8 bases line up with TRBD1. V lost 7 bases to trimming and J lost 6 bases; unmatched junction nucleotides: 12. CDR1 is SGHNT and CDR2 is YYREEE in the germline V gene (reference sequence). This CDR3 comprises 15 residues. The DNA of the CDR3 is TGTGCCAGCGGTACCGGGGCAGGGGGCTTCAATGAGCAGTTCTTC. Its protein product is CASGTGAGGFNEQFF.

The rearrangement links TRBV20-1 to TRBJ2-7; a weak D match, TRBD1 (5 bases). From germline, CDR1 is DFQATT and CDR2 SNEGSKA (reference sequence). Trimming cost V 1 base and J 7 bases, with 17 bases left between them. CDR3 size: 14 residues. The CDR3 DNA is TGCAGTGCTAGAGGACAGACCTTCCTAGGGGAGCAGTACTTC. It translates to CSARGQTFLGEQYF.